Below are 11 T cell receptor beta chains sequenced from a single sample in a study of T cell repertoires in cytomegalovirus infection (dated by TCRdb to the late 2010s). The data were produced on an Illumina HiSeq 1500. TCRdb reprocessing: public reads trimmed at Q25 with fastp, clones called with MiXCR, in-frame beta chains kept. All rows with the same CDR3 protein become a single entry with the most common DNA and genes. The sample table contains 360,000 or so distinct CDR3 sequences; only one count was recorded for about 35% of them. In total, the top ten clones hold roughly 14% of the sample. The meaning of the sample's treatment or condition label: in vitro stimulation with specific CMV peptide epitopes to enrich CMV-specific T cells. These receptors' antigens are unknown. The specimen was cultured PBMCs, collected from culture after CMV antigen stimulation. The receptors stem from a human donor in good health (CMV status not recorded). Some clones in this sample may be carry-over from other donors' samples.

V is TRBV4-1 and J is TRBJ2-7; a possible D gene is TRBD2 (5 bases). The CDR3 consists of 16 residues. The germline V gene has CDR1 MGHRA and CDR2 YSYEKL. Trimming cost V 1 base and J 2 bases, with 15 bases left between them. The CDR3 loop reads CASSQVFGKGAYEQYV. Written as DNA, the CDR3 is TGCGCCAGCAGCCAAGTTTTCGGGAAGGGCGCCTACGAGCAGTACGTC.

The chain uses TRBV7-4 and TRBJ1-1; no definite D call. Per the germline V gene, CDR1 is SGHVT and CDR2 is SQSDAQ. Deletions cut 5 bases from V and 1 base from J, with 14 bases between. The CDR3 contains 15 residues. CDR3 protein: CASSHRGGKNTEAFF. The DNA for the CDR3 is TGTGCCAGCAGCCACCGCGGAGGGAAGAACACTGAAGCTTTCTTT.

The sample holds a few counts of this clonotype. The rearrangement links TRBV20-1 to TRBJ1-3; 7 bases are a match to TRBD1. V shed 0 bases and J 2 bases; nucleotides not matched to a gene: 7. The CDR3 loop spans 16 amino acids. Germline CDR1 DFQATT, CDR2 SNEGSKA (reference sequence). Written as DNA, the CDR3 is TGCAGTGCTAGAGATCTGGCAGGGGGTGCTGGAAACACCATATATTTT. Protein: CSARDLAGGAGNTIYF.

This chain joins TRBV28 and TRBJ2-3; TRBD1 agrees at 10 bases. Per the germline V gene, CDR1 is MDHEN and CDR2 is SYDVKM. The CDR3 is 15 residues long. Trimming at V came to 3 bases and at J to 3 bases, leaving 3 bases not matched to a gene. This CDR3 is CASSLGTGDTDTQYF. CDR3 DNA sequence: TGTGCCAGCAGTTTGGGGACAGGGGATACAGATACGCAGTATTTT.

The rearrangement joins TRBV6-5 to TRBJ2-2; no definite D call. CDR3 length: 15 amino acids. V was clipped by 4 bases and J by 4 bases, with 13 bases between them. Germline lookup yields CDR1 MNHEY and CDR2 SVGAGI. This CDR3 reads CASSFRLALTGELFF. In nucleotides, the CDR3 is TGTGCCAGCAGTTTTAGACTGGCCCTCACCGGGGAGCTGTTTTTT.

There are a few counts of this clonotype. V gene TRBV7-2 combines with J gene TRBJ2-1; 14 bases map to TRBD2. There are 15 residues in the CDR3. V trimming: 6 bases; J trimming: 14 bases; junction bases outside the gene matches: 12. The V gene's germline CDR1 is SGHTA and CDR2 FQGNSA. CDR3 in amino acids: CASRRSGTSGSGEFF. In DNA, the CDR3 is TGTGCCAGCAGACGTTCCGGGACTAGCGGGAGTGGAGAGTTCTTC.

The gene calls are TRBV30 and TRBJ2-4, with unresolved D. The germline V gene has CDR1 GTSNPN and CDR2 SVGIG (reference sequence). The CDR3 is 15 residues long. Trimming took 4 bases from V and 3 from J, leaving 16 bases between them. CDR3 bases: TGTGCCTGGATCGATACACAGCGCTACAAAAACATTCAGTACTTC. Encoded protein: CAWIDTQRYKNIQYF.

This clonotype has a count of ten or more. The chain is built from TRBV7-2 and TRBJ2-1; no clear D gene. CDR1 SGHTA and CDR2 FQGNSA come from the germline V gene. The CDR3 totals 14 residues. V was cut by 5 bases and J by 0 bases, with 8 bases left in between. CDR3 in amino acids: CASSPGSSYNEQFF. Written as DNA, the CDR3 is TGTGCCAGCAGCCCCGGTAGCTCCTACAATGAGCAGTTCTTC.

V usage is TRBV19 and J usage is TRBJ1-1; 7 nucleotides line up with TRBD1. V lost 5 bases, J lost 4 bases, and 7 bases stayed unmatched. The CDR3 consists of 14 residues. Germline V gene data show CDR1 as LNHDA and CDR2 as SQIVND (reference sequence). In DNA form, the CDR3 reads TGTGCCAGTAGTGGACAGGCTGGTACCACTGAAGCTTTCTTT. Translating it yields CASSGQAGTTEAFF.

This clonotype was detected many times. This chain joins TRBV7-9 and TRBJ1-3; the D gene is possibly TRBD1 (6 bases). This CDR3 spans 15 amino acids. V lost 6 bases to trimming and J lost 0 bases, with 12 bases between them. CDR1 and CDR2 (germline): SEHNR, FQNEAQ (reference sequence). As DNA, the CDR3 is TGTGCCAGCAGTTTACAGGGTTACTCTGGAAACACCATATATTTT. Its translation is CASSLQGYSGNTIYF.

The chain recombines TRBV7-9 with TRBJ1-1; TRBD1 matches at 7 bases. The CDR3 covers 15 residues. V trimming: 4 bases; J trimming: 4 bases; junction bases outside the gene matches: 9. Germline CDR1 is SEHNR and CDR2 is FQNEAQ (reference sequence). CDR3: CASSSQDRSGTEAFF. Here the CDR3 DNA reads TGTGCCAGCAGCTCCCAGGACAGGTCTGGCACTGAAGCTTTCTTT.